These T cell receptor beta chains were read from a single sample in a study of control samples from healthy donors and cancer patients. Only in-frame clones appear in the TCRdb table, and some are missing; sequencing was by immunoSEQ multiplex PCR. The sample holds some 100,000 clones, 90% seen once. Sequenced material: blood. These TCRs come from a human donor in good health. The donor label of this sample is uncertain. Both conserved end residues are part of each CDR3. D genes are given only for firm matches.

D: TRBD1; J: TRBJ2-3; V: TRBV2; CDR3: CASREDRITDTQYF
D: -; J: TRBJ1-1; V: TRBV6-5; CDR3: CASLAPSSNTEAFF
D: TRBD1; J: TRBJ2-2; V: TRBV19; CDR3: CASSRDRNTGELFF
D: TRBD1; J: TRBJ1-6; V: TRBV6-5; CDR3: CASDQDRGSRSPLHF
D: -; J: TRBJ1-1; V: TRBV5-1; CDR3: CASSLNGIAEAFF
D: -; J: TRBJ1-2; V: TRBV19; CDR3: CASSTGTYGYTF
D: TRBD1; J: TRBJ1-1; V: TRBV6-5; CDR3: CASSQTGRGTEAFF
D: -; J: TRBJ2-5; V: TRBV5-1; CDR3: CASSLASAGLGETQYF
D: -; J: TRBJ2-1; V: TRBV9; CDR3: CASSRSATTFLEQFF
D: -; J: TRBJ2-7; V: TRBV5-1; CDR3: CASSVGFSYEQYF
D: -; J: TRBJ2-6; V: TRBV5-1; CDR3: CASSPISGANVLTF
D: -; J: TRBJ1-5; V: TRBV30; CDR3: CAWSARVGTGLNQPQHF
D: -; J: TRBJ2-7; V: TRBV10-2; CDR3: CASSGDSYEQYF
D: -; J: TRBJ1-4; V: TRBV5-6; CDR3: CASSLGINEKLFF
D: -; J: TRBJ2-4; V: TRBV19; CDR3: CASSIPRVDNIQYF
D: -; J: TRBJ1-2; V: TRBV7-2; CDR3: CASSLDPLAEGNYGYTF
D: -; J: TRBJ1-1; V: TRBV7-2; CDR3: CASSSLGYREANTEAFF
D: -; J: TRBJ2-7; V: TRBV6-5; CDR3: CASRESLGEQYF
D: TRBD2; J: TRBJ2-3; V: TRBV7-8; CDR3: CASSSSGGAVADTQYF
D: -; J: TRBJ1-2; V: TRBV6-5; CDR3: CATKLSASYGYTF
D: TRBD1; J: TRBJ1-6; V: TRBV10-3; CDR3: CAISESDPGQGDSPLHF
D: -; J: TRBJ2-2; V: TRBV12-3/TRBV12-4; CDR3: CASSLRNTGELFF
D: -; J: TRBJ1-4; V: TRBV25-1; CDR3: CASSRPWGRGEGEKLFF
D: -; J: TRBJ1-4; V: TRBV2; CDR3: CASSELGLGVANEKLFF
D: -; J: TRBJ1-4; V: TRBV27; CDR3: CASSLGSGAKLFF
D: -; J: TRBJ2-2; V: TRBV21-1; CDR3: CASSKVAGAGGELFF
D: -; J: TRBJ2-3; V: TRBV4-1; CDR3: CASSHPVKGPKDTQYF
D: -; J: TRBJ1-2; V: TRBV24-1; CDR3: CATSDHGSSNYGYTF
D: TRBD2; J: TRBJ2-1; V: TRBV10-2; CDR3: CASSESRGGSYNEQFF
D: -; J: TRBJ1-2; V: TRBV6-5; CDR3: CASSSSYGYTF
D: TRBD1; J: TRBJ1-2; V: TRBV12-3/TRBV12-4; CDR3: CVTGGDDYGYTF
D: -; J: TRBJ1-1; V: TRBV5-5; CDR3: CASSLVGHPEAFF
D: -; J: TRBJ2-2; V: TRBV7-3; CDR3: CASSLTRTGTGELFF
D: -; J: TRBJ1-6; V: TRBV2; CDR3: CASSLGRINSPLHF
D: -; J: TRBJ2-7; V: TRBV9; CDR3: CASSVGQASSYEQYF
D: -; J: TRBJ2-2; V: TRBV19; CDR3: CASSPRHTNTGELFF
D: TRBD1; J: TRBJ1-1; V: TRBV5-4; CDR3: CASSLGTGRSTEAFF
D: TRBD1; J: TRBJ1-4; V: TRBV19; CDR3: CASGTGGEKLFF
D: TRBD1; J: TRBJ1-1; V: TRBV25-1; CDR3: CASNPLDRVNTEAFF
D: -; J: TRBJ1-1; V: TRBV19; CDR3: CASSIAAGADTEAFF
D: -; J: TRBJ2-5; V: TRBV11-2; CDR3: CASSWRRSEETQYF
D: -; J: TRBJ1-5; V: TRBV5-4; CDR3: CASSLGLNNQPQHF
D: TRBD2; J: TRBJ2-7; V: TRBV5-4; CDR3: CARRRGGRGPLSYEQYF
D: -; J: TRBJ2-5; V: TRBV19; CDR3: CASRLGETQYF
D: TRBD1; J: TRBJ2-1; V: TRBV29-1; CDR3: CSVIGTEYNEQFF
D: TRBD1; J: TRBJ1-4; V: TRBV24-1; CDR3: CATSDAGQGGPGEKLFF
D: -; J: TRBJ1-4; V: TRBV7-9; CDR3: CASSSRQDFNEKLFF
D: -; J: TRBJ1-1; V: TRBV7-9; CDR3: CASSLITGGEAFF
D: TRBD1; J: TRBJ2-7; V: TRBV18; CDR3: CASSPTSPGQGINEQYF
D: TRBD2; J: TRBJ2-2; V: TRBV29-1; CDR3: CSVEDPERGVTGELFF
D: -; J: TRBJ2-7; V: TRBV21-1; CDR3: CASSKVGKESYEQYF